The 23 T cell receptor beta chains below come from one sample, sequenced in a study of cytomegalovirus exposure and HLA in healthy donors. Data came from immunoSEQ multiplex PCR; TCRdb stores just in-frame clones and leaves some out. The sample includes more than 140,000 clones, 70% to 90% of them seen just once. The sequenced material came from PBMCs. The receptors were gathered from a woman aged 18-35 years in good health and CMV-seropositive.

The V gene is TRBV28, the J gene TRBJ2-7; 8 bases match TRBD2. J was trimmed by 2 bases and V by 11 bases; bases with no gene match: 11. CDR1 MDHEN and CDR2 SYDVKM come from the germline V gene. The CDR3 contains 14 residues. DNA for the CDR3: TGTGCCGGGGGTTTGCGCGGGAGGCCCTACGAGCAGTACTTC. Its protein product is CAGGLRGRPYEQYF. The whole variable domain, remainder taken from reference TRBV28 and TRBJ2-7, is DVKVTQSSRYLVKRTGEKVFLECVQDMDHENMFWYRQDPGLGLRLIYFSYDVKMKEKGDIPEGYSVSREKKERFSLILESASTNQTSMYLCAGGLRGRPYEQYFGPGTRLTVT.

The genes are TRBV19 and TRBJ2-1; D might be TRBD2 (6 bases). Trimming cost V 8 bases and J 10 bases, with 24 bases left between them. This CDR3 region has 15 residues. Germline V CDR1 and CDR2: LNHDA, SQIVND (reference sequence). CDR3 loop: CASGGTGRTREEQFF. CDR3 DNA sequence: TGTGCCAGTGGTGGGACTGGACGGACCCGCGAAGAGCAGTTCTTC.

CDR3 DNA sequence: TGCGCCAGCAGCTTGGCCGATTCCTCCGGGGATGAGCAGTTCTTC. It codes for CASSLADSSGDEQFF. The chain is built from TRBV5-1 and TRBJ2-1, with D perhaps TRBD2 (5 bases). There are 15 residues in the CDR3. Germline V gene data show CDR1 as SGHRS and CDR2 as YFSETQ. V lost 0 bases to trimming and J lost 8 bases, with 15 bases between them.

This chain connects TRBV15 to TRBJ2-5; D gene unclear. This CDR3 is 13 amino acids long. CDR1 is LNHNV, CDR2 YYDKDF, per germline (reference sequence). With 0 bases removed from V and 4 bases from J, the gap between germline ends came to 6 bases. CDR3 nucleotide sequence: TGTGCCACCAGCAGAGATCAATCAGAGACCCAGTACTTC. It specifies CATSRDQSETQYF.

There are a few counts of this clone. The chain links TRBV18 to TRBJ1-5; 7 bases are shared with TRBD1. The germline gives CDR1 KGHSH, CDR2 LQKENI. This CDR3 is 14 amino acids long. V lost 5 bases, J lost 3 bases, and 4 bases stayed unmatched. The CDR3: CASSVTGDNQPQHF. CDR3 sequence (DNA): TGTGCCAGCTCAGTTACAGGGGACAATCAGCCCCAGCATTTT.

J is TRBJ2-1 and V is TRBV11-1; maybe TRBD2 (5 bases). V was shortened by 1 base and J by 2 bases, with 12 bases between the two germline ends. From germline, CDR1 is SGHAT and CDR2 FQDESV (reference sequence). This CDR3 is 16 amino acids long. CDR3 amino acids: CASSLGSGFTYNEQFF. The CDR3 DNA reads TGTGCCAGCAGCTTAGGAAGCGGATTTACCTACAATGAGCAGTTCTTC.

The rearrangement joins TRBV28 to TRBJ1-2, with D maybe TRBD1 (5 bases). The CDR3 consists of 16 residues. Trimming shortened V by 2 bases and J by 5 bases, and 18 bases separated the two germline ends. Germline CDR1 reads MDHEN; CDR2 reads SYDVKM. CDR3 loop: CASSLRHGGEQYGYTF. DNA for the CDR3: TGTGCCAGCAGTTTAAGACATGGAGGGGAACAATATGGCTACACCTTC.

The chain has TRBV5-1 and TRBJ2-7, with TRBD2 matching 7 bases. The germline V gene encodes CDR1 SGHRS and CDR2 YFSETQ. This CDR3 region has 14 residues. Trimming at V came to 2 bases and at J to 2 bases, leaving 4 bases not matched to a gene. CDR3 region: CASSLGSGTYEQYF. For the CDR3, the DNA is TGCGCCAGCAGCTTAGGAAGCGGGACCTACGAGCAGTACTTC.

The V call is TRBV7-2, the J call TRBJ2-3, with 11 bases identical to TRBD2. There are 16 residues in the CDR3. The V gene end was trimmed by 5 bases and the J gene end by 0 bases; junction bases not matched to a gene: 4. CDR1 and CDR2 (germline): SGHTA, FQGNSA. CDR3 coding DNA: TGTGCCAGCAGCCGCCGGACTAGCGGGAGCACAGATACGCAGTATTTT. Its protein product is CASSRRTSGSTDTQYF.

CDR3 DNA sequence: TGTGCCAGTAGTATGGGACAGGCCCTCCGAGCTAACTATGGCTACACCTTC. As protein: CASSMGQALRANYGYTF. The chain couples TRBV19 to TRBJ1-2, with TRBD1 matching 8 bases. Trimming at V came to 3 bases and at J to 0 bases, leaving 9 bases not matched to a gene. The germline CDR1 and CDR2 sequences are LNHDA and SQIVND (reference sequence). The CDR3 is 17 residues long.

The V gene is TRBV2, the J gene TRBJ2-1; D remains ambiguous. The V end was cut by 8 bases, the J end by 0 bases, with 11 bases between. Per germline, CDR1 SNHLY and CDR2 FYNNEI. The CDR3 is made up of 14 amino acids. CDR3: CASVYESSYNEQFF. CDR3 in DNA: TGTGCCAGCGTATACGAGAGCTCCTACAATGAGCAGTTCTTC.

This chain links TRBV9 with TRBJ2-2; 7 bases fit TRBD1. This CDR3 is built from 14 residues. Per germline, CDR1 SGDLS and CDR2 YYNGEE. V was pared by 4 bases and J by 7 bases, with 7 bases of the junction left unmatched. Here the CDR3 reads CASSPTTGFGELFF. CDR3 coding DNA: TGTGCCAGCAGCCCTACGACAGGGTTCGGGGAGCTGTTTTTT.

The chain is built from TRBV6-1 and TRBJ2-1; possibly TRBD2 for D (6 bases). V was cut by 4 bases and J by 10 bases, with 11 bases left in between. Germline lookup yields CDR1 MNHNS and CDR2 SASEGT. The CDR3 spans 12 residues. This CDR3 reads CASSAFLAEQFF. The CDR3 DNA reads TGTGCCAGCAGTGCATTTCTAGCGGAGCAGTTCTTC.

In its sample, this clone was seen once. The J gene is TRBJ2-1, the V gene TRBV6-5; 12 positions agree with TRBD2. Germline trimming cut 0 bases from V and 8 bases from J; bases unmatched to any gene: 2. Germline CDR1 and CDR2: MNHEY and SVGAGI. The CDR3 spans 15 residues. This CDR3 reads CASSYSTSGSDEQFF. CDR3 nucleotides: TGTGCCAGCAGTTACTCGACTAGCGGGAGCGATGAGCAGTTCTTC.

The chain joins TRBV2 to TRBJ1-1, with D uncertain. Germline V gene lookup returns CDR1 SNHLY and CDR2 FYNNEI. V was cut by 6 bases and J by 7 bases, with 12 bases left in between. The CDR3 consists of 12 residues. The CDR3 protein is CASSYTRSEAFF. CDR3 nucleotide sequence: TGTGCCAGCAGCTATACTCGGAGTGAAGCTTTCTTT.

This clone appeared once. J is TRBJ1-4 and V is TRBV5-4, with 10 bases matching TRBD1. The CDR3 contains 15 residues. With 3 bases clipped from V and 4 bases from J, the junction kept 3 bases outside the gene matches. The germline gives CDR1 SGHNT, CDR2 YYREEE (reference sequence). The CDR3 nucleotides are TGTGCCAGCAGCTGGACAGGGGGGCATAATGAAAAACTGTTTTTT. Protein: CASSWTGGHNEKLFF.

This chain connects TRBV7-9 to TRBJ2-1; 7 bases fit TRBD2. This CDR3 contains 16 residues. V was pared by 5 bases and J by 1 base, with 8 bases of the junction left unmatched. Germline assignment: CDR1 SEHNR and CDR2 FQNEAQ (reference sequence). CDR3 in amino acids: CASSPPTSSSYNEQFF. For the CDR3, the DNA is TGTGCCAGCAGCCCGCCGACTAGCAGTTCCTACAATGAGCAGTTCTTC.

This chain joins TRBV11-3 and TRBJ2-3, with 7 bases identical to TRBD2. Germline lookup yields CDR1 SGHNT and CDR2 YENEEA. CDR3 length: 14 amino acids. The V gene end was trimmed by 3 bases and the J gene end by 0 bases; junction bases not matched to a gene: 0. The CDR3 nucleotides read TGTGCCAGCAGCTTTAGCGGGAGCACAGATACGCAGTATTTT. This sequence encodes CASSFSGSTDTQYF.

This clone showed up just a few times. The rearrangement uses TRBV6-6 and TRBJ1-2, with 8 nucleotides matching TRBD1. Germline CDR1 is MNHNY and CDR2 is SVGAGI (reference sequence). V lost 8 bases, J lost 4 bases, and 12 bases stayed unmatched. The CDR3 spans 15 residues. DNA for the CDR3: TGTGCCAGCCTACAAAGACAGGGGAGTGTCTATGGCTACACCTTC. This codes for CASLQRQGSVYGYTF.

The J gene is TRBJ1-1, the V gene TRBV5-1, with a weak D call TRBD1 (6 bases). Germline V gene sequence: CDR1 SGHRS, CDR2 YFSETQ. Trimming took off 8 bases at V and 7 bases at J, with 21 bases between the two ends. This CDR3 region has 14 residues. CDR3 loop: CASYHSDRSYEAFF. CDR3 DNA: TGCGCCAGTTACCACTCAGACAGGTCCTATGAAGCTTTCTTT. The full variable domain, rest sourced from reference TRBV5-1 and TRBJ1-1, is KAGVTQTPRYLIKTRGQQVTLSCSPISGHRSVSWYQQTPGQGLQFLFEYFSETQRNKGNFPGRFSGRQFSNSRSEMNVSTLELGDSALYLCASYHSDRSYEAFFGQGTRLTVV.

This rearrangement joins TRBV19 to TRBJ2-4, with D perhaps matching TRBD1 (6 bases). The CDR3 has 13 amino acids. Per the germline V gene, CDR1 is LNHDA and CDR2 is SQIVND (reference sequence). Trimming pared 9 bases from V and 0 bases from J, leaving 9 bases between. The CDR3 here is CARGHLAKNIQYF. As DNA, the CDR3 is TGTGCCAGGGGACATCTAGCCAAAAACATTCAGTACTTC.

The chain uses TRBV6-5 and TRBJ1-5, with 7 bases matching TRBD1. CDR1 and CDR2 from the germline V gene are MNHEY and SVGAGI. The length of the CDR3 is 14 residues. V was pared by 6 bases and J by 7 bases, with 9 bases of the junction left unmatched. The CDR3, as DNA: TGTGCCAGCAGCCCCGGGACAGTCGGACAGCCCCAGCATTTT. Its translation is CASSPGTVGQPQHF.

The CDR3 region has the DNA TGTGCCAGCAGCCATACGGCAGCGGGAGTGACATACGAGCAGTACTTC. Encoded protein: CASSHTAAGVTYEQYF. The chain links TRBV6-6 to TRBJ2-7, with 8 bases aligning to TRBD2. CDR3 length equals 16 residues. Germline trimming cut 6 bases from V and 4 bases from J; bases unmatched to any gene: 14. In germline, CDR1 is MNHNY, CDR2 SVGAGI (reference sequence).